This TCR beta chain was identified in a study of beta chain features in type 1 diabetes. Across the study: Patients did not differ from healthy donors in age, gender or cell yield. Whole-study results and caveats: When Type 1 diabetes patients were examined, their TCRB CDR3s proved moderately but significantly shorter in all four CD4+ subsets.

Trimming shortened V by 0 bases and J by 7 bases, and 4 bases separated the two germline ends. In germline, CDR1 is GTSNPN, CDR2 SVGIG (reference sequence). The CDR3 consists of 11 residues. Sorting that relied on CD45RO/CCR7/CD25/CD127/CD95/CD27 yielded CD4+ naive, central memory, regulatory and stem cell-like memory cells. Regarding this clone: Its antigen remains unidentified. Additional DNA sequences in this sample encode the identical CDR3.

TCRB transcripts that were expressed got sequenced, as all of the isolated RNA had been reverse transcribed. Sequencing was performed with immunoSEQ multiplex PCR; in TCRdb, only in-frame clones are kept and a portion is missing. Of about 700,000 clones listed, around 15% are singletons. This TCR came from a man aged 18 to 30 with type 1 diabetes. Sequencing was done on a sample of naive CD4+ T cells from blood. The rearrangement links TRBV30 to TRBJ2-1; no clear D gene. In DNA form, the CDR3 reads TGTGCCTGGAGTGTGGGGAATGAGCAGTTCTTC. Amino acid sequence: CAWSVGNEQFF.